This TCR beta chain is drawn from a study of cytomegalovirus exposure and HLA in healthy donors. Study-level points and caveats: Information on immune exposure was restricted to one variable (CMV serostatus).

PCR involved 60 Vbeta and 13 Jbeta primers. Libraries were prepared by immunoSEQ multiplex PCR; TCRdb keeps only in-frame clonotypes and omits some of them. The sample has about 130,000 clones, 74% seen once. Per germline, CDR1 MNHNS and CDR2 SASEGT. V shed 7 bases and J 3 bases; nucleotides not matched to a gene: 8. The length of the CDR3 is 15 residues. About this clone itself: Its antigen is not known.

Sample: PBMCs. The receptor's source is a woman between 50 and 59 years old in good health and CMV-seropositive. This chain links TRBV6-1 with TRBJ1-5, with TRBD1 identical over 8 bases. The CDR3 protein is CASNKQGGYNQPQHF. The CDR3 DNA follows: TGTGCCAGCAATAAACAGGGGGGATACAATCAGCCCCAGCATTTT.